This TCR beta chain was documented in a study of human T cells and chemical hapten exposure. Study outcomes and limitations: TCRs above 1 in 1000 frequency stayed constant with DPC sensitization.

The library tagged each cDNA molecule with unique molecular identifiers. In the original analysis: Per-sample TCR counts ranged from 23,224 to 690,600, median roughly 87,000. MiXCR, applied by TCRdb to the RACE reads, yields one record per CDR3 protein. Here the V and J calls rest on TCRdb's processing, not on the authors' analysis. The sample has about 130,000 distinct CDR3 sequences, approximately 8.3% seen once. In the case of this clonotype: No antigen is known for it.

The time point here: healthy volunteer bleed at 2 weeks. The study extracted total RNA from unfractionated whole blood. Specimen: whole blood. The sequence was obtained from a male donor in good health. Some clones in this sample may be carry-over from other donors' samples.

The CDR3 bases are TGTGCCAGCAGTTTGGGCAGGTCCCCACCTTACGAGCAGTACTTC. Its translation: CASSLGRSPPYEQYF. The V and J genes are TRBV12-3 or TRBV12-4 and TRBJ2-7, with D hard to call. With 3 bases removed from V and 4 bases from J, the gap between germline ends came to 16 bases. CDR3 length: 15 residues.